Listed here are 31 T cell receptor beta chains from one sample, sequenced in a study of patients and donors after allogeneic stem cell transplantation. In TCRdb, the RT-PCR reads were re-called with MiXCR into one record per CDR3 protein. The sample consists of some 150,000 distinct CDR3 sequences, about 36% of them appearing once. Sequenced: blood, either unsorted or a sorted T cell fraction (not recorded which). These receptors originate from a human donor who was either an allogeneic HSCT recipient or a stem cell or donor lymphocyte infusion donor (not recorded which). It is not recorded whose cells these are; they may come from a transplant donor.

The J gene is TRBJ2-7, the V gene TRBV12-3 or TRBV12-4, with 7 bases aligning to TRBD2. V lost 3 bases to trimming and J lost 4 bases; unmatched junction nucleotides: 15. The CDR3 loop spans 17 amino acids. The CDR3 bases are TGTGCCAGCAGTTTCGCGGTTGGGGCAGCGGGGCCTTACGAGCAGTACTTC. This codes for CASSFAVGAAGPYEQYF.

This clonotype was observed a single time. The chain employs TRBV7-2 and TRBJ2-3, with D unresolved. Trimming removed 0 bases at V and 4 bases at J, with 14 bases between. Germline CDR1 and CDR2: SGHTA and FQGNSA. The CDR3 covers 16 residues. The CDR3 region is CASSLAVPPKADTQYF. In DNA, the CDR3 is TGTGCCAGCAGCTTAGCTGTTCCTCCGAAGGCAGATACGCAGTATTTT.

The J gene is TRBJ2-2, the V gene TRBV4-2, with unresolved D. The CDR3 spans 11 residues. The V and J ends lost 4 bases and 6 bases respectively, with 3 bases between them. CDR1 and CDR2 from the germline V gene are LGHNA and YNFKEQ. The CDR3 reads CASSPAGELFF. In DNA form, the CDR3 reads TGTGCCAGCAGCCCCGCCGGGGAGCTGTTTTTT.

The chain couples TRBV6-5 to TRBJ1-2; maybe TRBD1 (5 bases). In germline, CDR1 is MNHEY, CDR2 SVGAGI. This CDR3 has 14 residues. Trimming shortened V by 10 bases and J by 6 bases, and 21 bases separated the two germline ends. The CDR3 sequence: CATRGGPLSDGYTF. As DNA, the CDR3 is TGTGCCACCCGGGGCGGACCCCTCTCGGATGGCTACACCTTC.

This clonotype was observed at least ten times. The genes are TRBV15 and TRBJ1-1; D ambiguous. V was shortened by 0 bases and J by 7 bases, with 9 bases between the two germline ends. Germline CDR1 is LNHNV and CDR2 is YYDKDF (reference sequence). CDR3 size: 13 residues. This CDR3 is CATSRDSAVEAFF. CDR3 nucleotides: TGTGCCACCAGCAGAGATTCAGCTGTTGAAGCTTTCTTT.

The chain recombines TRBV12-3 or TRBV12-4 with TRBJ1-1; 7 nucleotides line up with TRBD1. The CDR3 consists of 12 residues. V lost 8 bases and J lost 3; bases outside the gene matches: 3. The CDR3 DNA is TGTGCCAGCGTACAGGGGTACACTGAAGCTTTCTTT. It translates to CASVQGYTEAFF.

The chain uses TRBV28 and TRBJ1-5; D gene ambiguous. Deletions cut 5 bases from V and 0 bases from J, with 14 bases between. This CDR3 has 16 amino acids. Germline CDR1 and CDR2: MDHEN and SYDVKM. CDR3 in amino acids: CASSLGRYNSNQPQHF. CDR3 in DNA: TGTGCCAGCAGTCTTGGACGGTATAATAGCAATCAGCCCCAGCATTTT.

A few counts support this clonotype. CDR3 in amino acids: CASSQGGEAYNSPLHF. The CDR3 DNA reads TGTGCCAGCAGCCAAGGCGGAGAAGCCTATAATTCACCCCTCCACTTT. The chain couples TRBV4-2 to TRBJ1-6; no reliable D call. The CDR3 runs 16 residues. Trimming left V 1 base short and J 2 bases short, with 9 bases between. Germline assignment: CDR1 LGHNA and CDR2 YNFKEQ.

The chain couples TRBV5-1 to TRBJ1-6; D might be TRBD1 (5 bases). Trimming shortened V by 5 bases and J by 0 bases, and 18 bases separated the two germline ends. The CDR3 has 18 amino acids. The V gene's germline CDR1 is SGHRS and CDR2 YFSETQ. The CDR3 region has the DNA TGCGCCAGCAGGGGAATCGACAGTACGAGCTCCTATAATTCACCCCTCCACTTT. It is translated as CASRGIDSTSSYNSPLHF.

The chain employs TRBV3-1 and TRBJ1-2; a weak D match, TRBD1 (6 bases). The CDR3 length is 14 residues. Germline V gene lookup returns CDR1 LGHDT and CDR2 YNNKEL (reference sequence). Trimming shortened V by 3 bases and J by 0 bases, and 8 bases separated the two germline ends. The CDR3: CASSHGQSNYGYTF. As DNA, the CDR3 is TGTGCCAGCAGCCACGGACAGTCTAACTATGGCTACACCTTC.

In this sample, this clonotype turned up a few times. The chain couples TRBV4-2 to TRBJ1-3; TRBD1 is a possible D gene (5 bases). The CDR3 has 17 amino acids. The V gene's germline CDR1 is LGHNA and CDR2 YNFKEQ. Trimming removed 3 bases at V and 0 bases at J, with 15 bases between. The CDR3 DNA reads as TGTGCCAGCAGCCACCCAGGGCGACAGTCCTCTGGAAACACCATATATTTT. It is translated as CASSHPGRQSSGNTIYF.

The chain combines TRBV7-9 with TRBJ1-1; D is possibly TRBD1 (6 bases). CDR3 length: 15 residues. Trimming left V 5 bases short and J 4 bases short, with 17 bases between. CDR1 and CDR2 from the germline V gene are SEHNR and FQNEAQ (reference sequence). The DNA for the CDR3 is TGTGCCAGCAGCCCAAGCGGGGTAGGGGGCACTGAAGCTTTCTTT. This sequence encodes CASSPSGVGGTEAFF.

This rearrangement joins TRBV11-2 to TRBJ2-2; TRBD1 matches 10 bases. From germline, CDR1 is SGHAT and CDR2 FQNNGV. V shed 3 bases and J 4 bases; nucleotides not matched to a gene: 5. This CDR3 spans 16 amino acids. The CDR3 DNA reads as TGTGCCAGCAGCTTCTCGACAGGGGGCTTCACCGGGGAGCTGTTTTTT. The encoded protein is CASSFSTGGFTGELFF.

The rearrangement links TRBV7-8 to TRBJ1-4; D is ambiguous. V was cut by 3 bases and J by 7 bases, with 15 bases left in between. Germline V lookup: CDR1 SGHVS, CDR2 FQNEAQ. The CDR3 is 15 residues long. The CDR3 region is CASSFRLIEGEKLFF. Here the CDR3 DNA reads TGTGCCAGCAGCTTCCGACTTATAGAGGGTGAAAAACTGTTTTTT.

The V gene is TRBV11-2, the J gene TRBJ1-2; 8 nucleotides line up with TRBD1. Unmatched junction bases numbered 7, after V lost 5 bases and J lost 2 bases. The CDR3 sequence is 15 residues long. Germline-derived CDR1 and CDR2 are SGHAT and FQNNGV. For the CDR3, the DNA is TGTGCCAGCAGCCACGGACAGGGAGGAAACTATGGCTACACCTTC. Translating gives CASSHGQGGNYGYTF.

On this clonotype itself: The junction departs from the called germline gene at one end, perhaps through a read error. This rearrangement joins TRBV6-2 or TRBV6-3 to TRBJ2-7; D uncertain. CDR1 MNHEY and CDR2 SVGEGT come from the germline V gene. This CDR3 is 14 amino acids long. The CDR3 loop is CVSSYQRAYYEQYF. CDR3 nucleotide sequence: TGTGTCAGCAGTTACCAGAGAGCCTACTACGAGCAGTACTTC.

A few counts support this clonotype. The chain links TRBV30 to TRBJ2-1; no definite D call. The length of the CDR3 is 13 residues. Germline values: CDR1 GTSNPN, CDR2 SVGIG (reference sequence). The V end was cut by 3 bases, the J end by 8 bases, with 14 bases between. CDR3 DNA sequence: TGTGCCTGGAGCCGATTCGAAGGCGATGAGCAGTTCTTC. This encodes CAWSRFEGDEQFF.

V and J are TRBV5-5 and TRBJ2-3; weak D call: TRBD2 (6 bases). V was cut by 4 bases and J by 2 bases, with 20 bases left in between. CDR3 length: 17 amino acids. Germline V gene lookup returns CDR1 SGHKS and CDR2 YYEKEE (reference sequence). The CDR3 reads CASSLQAERAPTDTQYF. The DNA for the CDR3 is TGTGCCAGCAGCCTCCAGGCGGAGCGGGCGCCCACAGATACGCAGTATTTT.

The CDR3 DNA reads TGTGCCATCGCCGGGGGGGGACAGGGGAAGGAGACCCAGTACTTC. It yields the protein CAIAGGGQGKETQYF. The V gene is TRBV10-3, the J gene TRBJ2-5; 10 bases agree with TRBD1. The CDR3 sequence is 15 residues long. Germline V gives CDR1 ENHRY, CDR2 SYGVKD. With 8 bases clipped from V and 5 bases from J, the junction kept 11 bases outside the gene matches.

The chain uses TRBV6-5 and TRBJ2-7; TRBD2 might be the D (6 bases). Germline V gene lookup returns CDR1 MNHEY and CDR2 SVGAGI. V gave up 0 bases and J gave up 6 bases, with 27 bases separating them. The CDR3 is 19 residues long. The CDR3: CASSYSPGALGSRGGEQYF. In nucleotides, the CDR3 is TGTGCCAGCAGTTACTCCCCCGGTGCCCTCGGCTCGCGGGGTGGCGAGCAGTACTTC.

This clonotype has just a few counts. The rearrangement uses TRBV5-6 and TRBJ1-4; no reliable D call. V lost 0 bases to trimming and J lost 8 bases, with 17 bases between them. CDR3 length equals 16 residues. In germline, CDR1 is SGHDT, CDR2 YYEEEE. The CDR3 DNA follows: TGTGCCAGCAGCTTGGACCAGACCGTGACGGAGGAAAAACTGTTTTTT. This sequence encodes CASSLDQTVTEEKLFF.

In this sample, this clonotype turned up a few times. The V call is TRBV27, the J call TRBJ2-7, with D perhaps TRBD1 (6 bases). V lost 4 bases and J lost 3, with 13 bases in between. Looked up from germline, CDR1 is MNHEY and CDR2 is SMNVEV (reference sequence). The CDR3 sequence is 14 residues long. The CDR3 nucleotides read TGTGCCAGCAGTTCTTACAGGGTTCGCTACGAGCAGTACTTC. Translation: CASSSYRVRYEQYF.

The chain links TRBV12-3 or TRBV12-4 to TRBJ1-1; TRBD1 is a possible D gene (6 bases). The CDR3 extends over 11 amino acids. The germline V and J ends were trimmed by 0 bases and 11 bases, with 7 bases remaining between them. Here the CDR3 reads CASSLAGGAFF. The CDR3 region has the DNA TGTGCCAGCAGTTTAGCAGGGGGGGCTTTCTTT.

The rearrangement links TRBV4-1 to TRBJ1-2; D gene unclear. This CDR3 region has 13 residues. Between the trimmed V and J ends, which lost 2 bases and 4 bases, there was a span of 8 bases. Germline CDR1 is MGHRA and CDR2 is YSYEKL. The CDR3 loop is CASSQSPSYGYTF. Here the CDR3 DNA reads TGCGCCAGCAGCCAAAGTCCCTCCTATGGCTACACCTTC.

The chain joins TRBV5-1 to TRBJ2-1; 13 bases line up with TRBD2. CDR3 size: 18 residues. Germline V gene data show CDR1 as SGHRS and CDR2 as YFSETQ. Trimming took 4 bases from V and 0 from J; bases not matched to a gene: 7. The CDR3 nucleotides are TGCGCCAGCAGCCCCAGACTAGCGGGGGGCCCCTCCTACAATGAGCAGTTCTTC. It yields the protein CASSPRLAGGPSYNEQFF.

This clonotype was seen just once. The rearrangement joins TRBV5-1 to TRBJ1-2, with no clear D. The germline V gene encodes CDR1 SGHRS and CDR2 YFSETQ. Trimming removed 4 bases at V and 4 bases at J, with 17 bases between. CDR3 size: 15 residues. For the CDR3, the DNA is TGCGCCAGCAGCCCCGACGGTTGGGCCGGCTATGGCTACACCTTC. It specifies CASSPDGWAGYGYTF.

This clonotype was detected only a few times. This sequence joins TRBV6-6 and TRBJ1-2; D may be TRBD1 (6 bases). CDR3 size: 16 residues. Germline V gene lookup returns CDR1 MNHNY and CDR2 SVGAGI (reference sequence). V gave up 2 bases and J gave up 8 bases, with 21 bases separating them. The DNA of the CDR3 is TGTGCCAGCAGTTACGAACAGGGAATAGGTGGCGAGGGCTACACCTTC. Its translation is CASSYEQGIGGEGYTF.

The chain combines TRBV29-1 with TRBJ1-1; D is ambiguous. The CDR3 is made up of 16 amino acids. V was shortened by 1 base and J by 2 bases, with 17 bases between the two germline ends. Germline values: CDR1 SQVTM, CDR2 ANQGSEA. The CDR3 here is CSVEGTIRFPNTEAFF. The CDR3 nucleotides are TGCAGCGTTGAAGGGACGATCCGATTCCCAAACACTGAAGCTTTCTTT. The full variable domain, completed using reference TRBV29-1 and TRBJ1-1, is SAVISQKPSRDICQRGTSLTIQCQVDSQVTMMFWYRQQPGQSLTLIATANQGSEATYESGFVIDKFPISRPNLTFSTLTVSNMSPEDSSIYLCSVEGTIRFPNTEAFFGQGTRLTVV.

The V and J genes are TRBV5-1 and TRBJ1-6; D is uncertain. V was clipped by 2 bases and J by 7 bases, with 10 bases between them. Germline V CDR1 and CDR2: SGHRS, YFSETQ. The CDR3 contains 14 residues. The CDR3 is CASSFRGGNSPLHF. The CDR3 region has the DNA TGCGCCAGCAGCTTTCGGGGTGGGAATTCACCCCTCCACTTT.

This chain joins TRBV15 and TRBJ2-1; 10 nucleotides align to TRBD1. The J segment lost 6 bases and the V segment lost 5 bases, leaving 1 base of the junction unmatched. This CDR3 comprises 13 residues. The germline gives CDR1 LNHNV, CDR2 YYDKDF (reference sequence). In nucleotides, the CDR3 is TGTGCCACCAGCGGGACAGGGGCCAATGAGCAGTTCTTC. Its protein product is CATSGTGANEQFF.

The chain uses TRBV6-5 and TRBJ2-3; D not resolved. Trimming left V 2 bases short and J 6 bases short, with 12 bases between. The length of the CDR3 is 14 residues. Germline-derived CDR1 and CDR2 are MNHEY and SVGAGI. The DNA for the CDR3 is TGTGCCAGCAGTTACCGGACGGCATTGGATACGCAGTATTTT. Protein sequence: CASSYRTALDTQYF.